In this sample, the clone carrying this T cell receptor beta chain turned up a few times. Its target is not known. These data belong to a study of regulatory T cells in long-lasting Graves disease. Time point: newly diagnosed GD, antithyroid drugs for less than 3 months. PBMC-extracted RNA yielded the TCR library. An endocrinology department in Xi'an, China, supplied the patients. Study-wide points: Newly diagnosed disease favored TRBV20-1 and TRBJ2-1 over persistent disease. Persistent patients shared thousands of public clonotypes among themselves. Newly diagnosed patients shared fewer, at about a thousand. Persistent Graves' patients possessed reduced TCR diversity relative to recently diagnosed ones.

CDR1 and CDR2 (germline): SGHRS, YFSETQ. The CDR3 spans 15 residues. The junction had 7 bases not matched to a gene; V was cut back by 2 bases and J by 3 bases. Construction of TCR beta libraries relied on iRepertoire HTBI primers and on Arm-PCR targeting CDR3 regions. MiXCR was run by TCRdb on the multiplex PCR reads, yielding one entry per CDR3 protein. The table lists over 350,000 distinct CDR3 sequences, around 16% of them singletons. These sequences were also reported in another study, on T cells in Graves' hyperthyroidism and ophthalmopathy.

The chain couples TRBV5-1 to TRBJ1-2, with TRBD1 matching 7 bases. The TCR was taken from a woman aged 35 to 49 with Graves disease. The sample consisted of peripheral blood mononuclear cells (PBMCs), taken at new diagnosis, from a patient treated with antithyroid drugs. CDR3 nucleotides: TGCGCCAGCAGCTTATGGATGGGACAGCACTATGGCTACACCTTC. This encodes CASSLWMGQHYGYTF. Full variable domain (missing parts from reference TRBV5-1 and TRBJ1-2): KAGVTQTPRYLIKTRGQQVTLSCSPISGHRSVSWYQQTPGQGLQFLFEYFSETQRNKGNFPGRFSGRQFSNSRSEMNVSTLELGDSALYLCASSLWMGQHYGYTFGSGTRLTVV.